Listed here are 2 T cell receptor beta chains from one sample, sequenced in a study of blood T cell repertoires in COVID-19. This table comes from immunoSEQ multiplex PCR, and its TCRdb copy is limited to in-frame clones, with some not included. The table includes under 100,000 clones, roughly nine tenths detected once. Material for sequencing was peripheral blood. All receptors derive from a man aged 45 to 65 with acute or convalescent COVID-19.

The chain carries TRBV18 and TRBJ1-2; tentatively, D is TRBD1 (6 bases). The ends were cut back, 3 bases at V and 6 bases at J, with 11 bases in the middle. The CDR3 runs to 13 residues. The V gene's germline CDR1 is KGHSH and CDR2 LQKENI. The CDR3 nucleotides are TGTGCCAGCTCACCGTCCAGGGGAGATGGCTACACCTTC. Protein: CASSPSRGDGYTF.

This chain uses TRBV6-5 with TRBJ1-4; D possibly corresponds to TRBD1 (5 bases). This CDR3 has 14 amino acids. CDR1 is MNHEY and CDR2 is SVGAGI in the germline V gene. Trimming took 6 bases from V and 8 from J, leaving 16 bases between them. In DNA, the CDR3 is TGTGCCAGCAGCGCGGGACTGAATTCAGAAAAACTGTTTTTT. Protein: CASSAGLNSEKLFF.